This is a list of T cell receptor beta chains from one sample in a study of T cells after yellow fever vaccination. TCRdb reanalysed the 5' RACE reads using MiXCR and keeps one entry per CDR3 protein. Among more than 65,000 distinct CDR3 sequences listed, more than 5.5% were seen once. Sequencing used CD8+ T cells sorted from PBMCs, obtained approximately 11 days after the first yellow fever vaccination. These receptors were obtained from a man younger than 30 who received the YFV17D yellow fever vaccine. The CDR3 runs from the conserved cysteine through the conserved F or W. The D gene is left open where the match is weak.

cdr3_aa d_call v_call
CASSFGGSFVNEQFF NA TRBV5-1
CAISWGTPGELFF NA TRBV5-5
CATSRDYQQDEQFF TRBD2 TRBV6-1
CSVGASGGAIDTQYF TRBD2 TRBV29-1
CASSLVDSYNSPLHF NA TRBV5-6
CASSHHLAGGDNEQFF TRBD2 TRBV4-1
CASSVGTSGSPAYNEQFF TRBD2 TRBV9
CASSWDRTYEQYF TRBD1 TRBV12-3/TRBV12-4
CASSLGQNQPQHF NA TRBV27
CASSQFKFEDSPLHF NA TRBV4-1
CASSPGSGRVPEAFF NA TRBV7-9
CASSEALAGEQETQYF TRBD2 TRBV2
CASSSDAGPAGYTF NA TRBV27
CASSYSQGLEKLFF NA TRBV6-5